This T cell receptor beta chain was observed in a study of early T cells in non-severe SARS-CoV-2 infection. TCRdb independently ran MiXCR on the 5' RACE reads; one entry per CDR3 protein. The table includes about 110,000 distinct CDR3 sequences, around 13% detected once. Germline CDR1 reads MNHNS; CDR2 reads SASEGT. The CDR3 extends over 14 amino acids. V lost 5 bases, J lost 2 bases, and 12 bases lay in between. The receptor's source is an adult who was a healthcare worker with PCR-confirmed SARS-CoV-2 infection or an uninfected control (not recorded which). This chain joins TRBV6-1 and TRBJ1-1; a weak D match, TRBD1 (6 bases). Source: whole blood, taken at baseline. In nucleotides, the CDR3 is TGTGCCAGCAGTCGTACAGGGCTCAACACTGAAGCTTTCTTT. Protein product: CASSRTGLNTEAFF.